This T cell receptor beta chain comes out of a study of read filtering for tumor transcriptome and immune sequencing. Study as a whole: Patients were 17 male and some 15 female, mean age around 70 years, range about 45 to 85. R-ISS stage counts were 8 for I, 16 for II, 7 for III.

This clonotype has at least ten counts. From approximately 430 ng of RNA, a library with molecular barcoded alpha/delta and beta/gamma adaptors was made. TCRdb recomputed calls from the reads with MiXCR, one row per CDR3 protein. Of around 65,000 distinct CDR3 sequences listed, about 19% are singletons. This CDR3 is built from 16 residues. After removal of 2 bases from V and 2 bases from J, the junction contained 6 bases not matched to a gene. Sequenced sample: a population of CD138-negative cells sorted from bone marrow. The chain links TRBV12-3 or TRBV12-4 to TRBJ1-5, with TRBD1 matching 7 bases. The origin of this receptor is a donor at least 40 years old with multiple myeloma. CDR3 in amino acids: CASSLWSGGGNQPQHF. CDR3 in DNA: TGTGCCAGCAGTTTATGGTCAGGGGGAGGCAATCAGCCCCAGCATTTT.